The T cell receptor (beta chain) under discussion was sequenced for a study of control samples from healthy donors and cancer patients. This clone has more than one count but fewer than ten. Assay: immunoSEQ multiplex PCR; the TCRdb copy retains only in-frame clones and omits some. The sample records roughly 45,000 clones, more than 80% being singletons. V gave up 0 bases and J gave up 7 bases, with 13 bases separating them. Germline lookup yields CDR1 SGHKS and CDR2 YYEKEE (reference sequence). CDR3 length: 14 residues. Sequences were obtained from PBMCs. This sequence was found in a man aged 30 to 39 with colorectal cancer. The rearrangement uses TRBV5-5 and TRBJ1-1, with D tentatively TRBD1 (5 bases). CDR3 protein: CASSLDHSRGEAFF. The CDR3 DNA is TGTGCCAGCAGCTTGGACCATTCAAGGGGTGAAGCTTTCTTT.